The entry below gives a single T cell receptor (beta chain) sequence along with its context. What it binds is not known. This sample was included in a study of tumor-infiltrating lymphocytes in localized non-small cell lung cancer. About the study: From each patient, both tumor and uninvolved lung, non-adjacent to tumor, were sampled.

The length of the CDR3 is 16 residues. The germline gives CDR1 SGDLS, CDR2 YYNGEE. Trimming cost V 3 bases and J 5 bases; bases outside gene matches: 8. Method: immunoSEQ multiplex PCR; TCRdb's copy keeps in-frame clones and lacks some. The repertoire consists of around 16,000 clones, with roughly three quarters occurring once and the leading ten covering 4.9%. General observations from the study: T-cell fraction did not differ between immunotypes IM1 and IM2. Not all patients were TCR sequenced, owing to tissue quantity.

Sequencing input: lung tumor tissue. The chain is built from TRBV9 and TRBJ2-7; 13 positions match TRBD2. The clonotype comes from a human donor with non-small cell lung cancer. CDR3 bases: TGTGCCAGCAGCGCTGGACTAGCGGGAGCCCCCCACGAGCAGTACTTC. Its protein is CASSAGLAGAPHEQYF.